What follows is one T cell receptor beta chain and its context. Here immunoSEQ multiplex PCR was the method, and the copy in TCRdb shows in-frame clones only, minus some. The sample has approximately 230,000 clones; roughly 88% are singletons. The V and J ends lost 6 bases and 4 bases, in that order; junction bases with no gene match: 4. The CDR3 runs 15 residues. Germline CDR1 MNHEY, CDR2 SVGAGI. This specimen belongs to a study of blood T cell repertoires in COVID-19. Overall study: Material from acute and convalescent COVID-19 was sourced from the United States, Italy and Spain. Sources were T cells, B-cell-depleted T cells, or PBMCs; the material itself was cDNA or gDNA.

What was sequenced was peripheral blood. J is TRBJ2-1 and V is TRBV6-5; 12 bases are a match to TRBD2. This clonotype was obtained from a man of 80 years or more with acute or convalescent COVID-19. CDR3 coding DNA: TGTGCCAGCAGACCTAGCGGGGGGGAGTACAATGAGCAGTTCTTC. Its protein is CASRPSGGEYNEQFF.